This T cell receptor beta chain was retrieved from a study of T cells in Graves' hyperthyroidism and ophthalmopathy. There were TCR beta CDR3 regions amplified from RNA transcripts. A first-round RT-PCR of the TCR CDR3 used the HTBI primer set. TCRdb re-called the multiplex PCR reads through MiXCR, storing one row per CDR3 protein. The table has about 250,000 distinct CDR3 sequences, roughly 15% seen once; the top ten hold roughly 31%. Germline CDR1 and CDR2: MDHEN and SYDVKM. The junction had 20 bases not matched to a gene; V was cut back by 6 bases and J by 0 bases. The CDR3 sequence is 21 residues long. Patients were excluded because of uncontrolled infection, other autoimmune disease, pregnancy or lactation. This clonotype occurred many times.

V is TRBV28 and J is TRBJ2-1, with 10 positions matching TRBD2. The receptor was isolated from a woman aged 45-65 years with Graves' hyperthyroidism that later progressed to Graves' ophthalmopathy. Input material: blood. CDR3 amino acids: CASSYTSHGLAETVSYNEQFF. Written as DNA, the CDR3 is TGTGCCAGCAGCTATACCAGTCACGGACTAGCGGAAACAGTCTCCTACAATGAGCAGTTCTTC.